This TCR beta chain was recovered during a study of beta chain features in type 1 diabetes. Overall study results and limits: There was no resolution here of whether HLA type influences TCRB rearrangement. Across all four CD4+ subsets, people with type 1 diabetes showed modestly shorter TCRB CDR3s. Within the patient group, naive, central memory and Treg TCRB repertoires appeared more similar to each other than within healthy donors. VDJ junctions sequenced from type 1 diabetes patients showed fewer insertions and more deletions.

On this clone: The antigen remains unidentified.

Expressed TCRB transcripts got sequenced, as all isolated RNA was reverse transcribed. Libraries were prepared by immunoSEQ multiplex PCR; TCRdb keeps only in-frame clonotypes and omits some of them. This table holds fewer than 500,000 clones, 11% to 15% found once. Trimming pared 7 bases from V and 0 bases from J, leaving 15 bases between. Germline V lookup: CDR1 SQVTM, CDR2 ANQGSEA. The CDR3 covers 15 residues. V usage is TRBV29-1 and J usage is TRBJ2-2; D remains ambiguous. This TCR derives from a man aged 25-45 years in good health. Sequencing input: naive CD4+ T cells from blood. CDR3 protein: CSARTRTANTGELFF. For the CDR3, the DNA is TGCAGCGCAAGGACCCGAACCGCGAACACCGGGGAGCTGTTTTTT.